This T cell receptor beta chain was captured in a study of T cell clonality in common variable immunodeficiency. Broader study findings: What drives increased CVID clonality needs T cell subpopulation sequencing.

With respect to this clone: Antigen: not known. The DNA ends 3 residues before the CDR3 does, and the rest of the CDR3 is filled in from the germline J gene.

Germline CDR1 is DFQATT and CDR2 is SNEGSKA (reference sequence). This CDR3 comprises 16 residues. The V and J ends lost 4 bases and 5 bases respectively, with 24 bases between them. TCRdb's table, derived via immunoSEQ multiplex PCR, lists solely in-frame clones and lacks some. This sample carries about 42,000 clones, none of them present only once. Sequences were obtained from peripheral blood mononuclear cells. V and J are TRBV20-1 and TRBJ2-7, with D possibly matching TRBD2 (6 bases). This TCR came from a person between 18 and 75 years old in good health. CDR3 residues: CSANGLASGGVHEQYF. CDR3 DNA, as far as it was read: TGCAGTGCTAACGGTTTGGCTAGTGGAGGGGTACACGAG.